The sequence of this TCR beta chain was determined in a study of T cells in Graves' hyperthyroidism and ophthalmopathy. There are many counts of this clonotype. The PBMCs were sourced from fresh peripheral blood (approximately 9.6 ml). The CDR3 regions of TCR beta were amplified from RNA transcripts. First-round RT-PCR targeting the TCR CDR3 was performed with the HTBI primer set. TCRdb recomputed calls from the multiplex PCR reads with MiXCR, one row per CDR3 protein. Altogether about half a million distinct CDR3 sequences are present, roughly 16% being singletons, with the ten largest covering approximately 30%. V lost 2 bases to trimming and J lost 3 bases, with 9 bases between them. This CDR3 region has 13 residues. Germline V lookup: CDR1 SGHDT, CDR2 YYEEEE.

The material sequenced was blood. The chain links TRBV5-6 to TRBJ2-7, with D perhaps being TRBD1 or TRBD2 (5 bases each). This receptor was identified in a woman aged 30 to 39 with Graves' ophthalmopathy. This CDR3 is CASSFTGLYEQYF. The CDR3 DNA sequence: TGTGCCAGCAGCTTCACGGGGCTCTACGAGCAGTACTTC. The complete variable domain, with remaining parts taken from reference TRBV5-6 and TRBJ2-7, reads DAGVTQSPTHLIKTRGQQVTLRCSPKSGHDTVSWYQQALGQGPQFIFQYYEEEERQRGNFPDRFSGHQFPNYSSELNVNALLLGDSALYLCASSFTGLYEQYFGPGTRLTVT.